Listed below are T cell receptor beta chains from one sample, sequenced in a study of blood T cell repertoires in COVID-19. Produced via immunoSEQ multiplex PCR; TCRdb's table is partial and in-frame only. The sample shows 300,000 to 400,000 clones, roughly 85% of them seen only once. Sequencing input: peripheral blood. All receptors come from a human donor in a cohort sampled during active COVID-19. CDR3s include the opening cysteine and the closing phenylalanine or tryptophan. D genes are given only for firm matches. Size is omitted from some rows. Given values are once, few, many or a class for expanded clones.

v_call	j_call	d_call	clone_size	cdr3_nt	cdr3_aa
TRBV2	TRBJ2-7	-	-	TGTGCCAGCAGTGAAGCCTTGGCCGGGGTAAGCTCCTACGAGCAGTACTTC	CASSEALAGVSSYEQYF
TRBV5-6	TRBJ2-2	TRBD1	few	TGTGCCAGCAGCTTGGTAGGGGGCAGAGGCACCGGGGAGCTGTTTTTT	CASSLVGGRGTGELFF
TRBV5-1	TRBJ1-2	-	once	TGCGCCAGCAGCTTGGACGTCAGTTCTAACTATGGCTACACCTTC	CASSLDVSSNYGYTF
TRBV6-5	TRBJ1-5	-	-	TGTGCCAGCAGTCGTCGACAACTGTCTCAGCCCCAGCATTTT	CASSRRQLSQPQHF
TRBV5-1	TRBJ2-5	-	-	TGCGCCAGCAGCTTGGACGTCGAGGAGACCCAGTACTTC	CASSLDVEETQYF
TRBV4-2	TRBJ1-5	TRBD1	few	TGTGCCAGCAGCCAAGGAGGGACAGTTGGCGATCAGCCCCAGCATTTT	CASSQGGTVGDQPQHF
TRBV6-4	TRBJ2-3	-	-	TGTGCCAGCAGTGTTGAGGTTACCACAGATACGCAGTATTTT	CASSVEVTTDTQYF
TRBV9	TRBJ1-3	-	-	TGTGCCAGCAGCCAGCAGGGAAGGGAAGGAAACACCATATATTTT	CASSQQGREGNTIYF
TRBV24-1	TRBJ1-2	TRBD1	-	TGTGCCACCAGTGACACCGGGACAGGGTTCGGCATCTATGGCTACACCTTC	CATSDTGTGFGIYGYTF
TRBV4-1	TRBJ2-1	TRBD1	-	TGCGCCAGCAGCCAAGAGGGACAGGGCATCTACAATGAGCAGTTCTTC	CASSQEGQGIYNEQFF
TRBV19	TRBJ2-4	-	few	TGTGCCACCCGATTCACAGGGACCAAAAACATTCAGTACTTC	CATRFTGTKNIQYF
TRBV24-1	TRBJ2-5	-	-	TGTGCCACCAGTGTATACAGGGATTTCCAAGAGACCCAGTACTTC	CATSVYRDFQETQYF
TRBV6-5	TRBJ2-3	TRBD2	-	TGTGCCAGCAGTTTTCTAGCGGGGGGTCCAGATACGCAGTATTTT	CASSFLAGGPDTQYF
TRBV19	TRBJ2-5	TRBD1	-	TGTGCCAGTAGTGTGACAGGGAGTCGAGAGACCCAGTACTTC	CASSVTGSRETQYF
TRBV9	TRBJ2-1	-	-	TGTGCCAGCAGCCCGGAGGGTCCGACGTCGGTCAATGAGCAGTTCTTC	CASSPEGPTSVNEQFF